The entry below describes one T cell receptor (beta chain). Which antigen it targets is not known. Base qualities are not at hand, and no much larger clone is one base apart. CDR1 and CDR2 (SGHTA, FQGTGA) derive from the germline V gene. The CDR3 runs 14 residues from the cysteine to the phenylalanine. The only DNA kept is the CDR3, 42 bases in frame from the first base. Ends trimmed: V by 6 bases, J by 4 bases; bases unmatched to a gene: 5. The cohort comprised under 700 healthy bone marrow donors. At the time of sampling, every cohort member was nominally healthy, though immune exposures that went unrecorded were likely present. The donor was CMV seronegative and belonged to the group of 350 or so seronegative cohort members. Every donor gave a peripheral blood sample, and the peripheral blood mononuclear cells from that sample were used for TCR beta sequencing. Genomic DNA extraction from the blood cell samples was performed with the Qiagen DNeasy Blood Extraction Kit.

The data were taken from a study of cytomegalovirus exposure and HLA in healthy donors (dated by TCRdb to about 2017). As for the study more broadly: According to an earlier analysis of a few hundred of the donors, about 179 million T cells yielded 117 million unique TCR beta sequences and approximately 280 Gb of sequence data. An early release that covered roughly 600 HLA-typed donors contained about 290 gigabases of sequencing data and 85 million to 100 million unique TCR sequences. Of the roughly 400 genotyped donors, 65% to 90% were placed in the genetic ancestry cluster associated with self-reported Caucasian donors. The study was designed to test whether signatures of past pathogen exposure could be identified by cataloging public T cell receptors. The study profiled the T cell repertoires of more than 500 subjects by immunosequencing and related them to cytomegalovirus serostatus. In addition to the first cohort of 650 to 800 subjects, a separate validation cohort of approximately 110 different subjects was used. To predict cytomegalovirus infection status, the study combined high-throughput TCR immunosequencing, statistical association of individual TCRs with disease status, and machine learning. To study patterns of TCR occurrence, a later analysis re-analyzed previously published TCR beta repertoires from several hundred donors and added high-resolution HLA genotyping. Rather than drawing on any new phenotypic data, the later analysis identified candidate immune exposures from TCR beta sequences and the way those sequences occurred across donors. An earlier analysis of approximately 640 of the donors applied high-throughput TCR beta sequencing to assess whether each TCR beta V gene segment acted as functional or pseudogenic. Donor age, sex, ethnicity and CMV serostatus were compiled together with the repertoire data. A later genetic analysis took genome-wide SNP genotypes for about 60% of the roughly 670 donors and used that subset as a discovery cohort. Every repertoire in the discovery cohort had been generated on one and the same sequencing platform. HLA typing included class I and class II loci at four-digit resolution. The number of donors typed differed by locus, with about 629-640 for A, B, C, DRB1 and DQB1, 522 for DQA1, over 600 for DPA1, and some 440 for DPB1. Four to six DR-DQ haplotypes were handled as single units for association and clustering, since linkage in the cohort was strong. Across 300 to 500 genotyped donors of the cohort, an average of about 250,000 unique TCR beta nucleotide sequences per donor were sequenced, and around 19% of those sequences were non-productive.

General study outcomes and caveats: Several of the top co-occurrence clusters appeared to be linked to parvovirus B19, influenza, CMV and Epstein-Barr virus, according to a later analysis. While some public TCRs were present in many individuals, most TCR sequences turned up only very rarely across donors. Some IMGT-functional V segments, including TRBV6-2 and TRBV6-3, could not be told apart with the 87-base-pair reads, so those segments were excluded. Strong co-occurrence of HLA alleles, especially DR and DQ, made assigning TCR associations to individual alleles difficult. A further reported finding was that TCR beta sequences accurately predicted the HLA-A and HLA-B alleles for most subjects in the first cohort. Only TCR beta chains were sequenced in this cohort, and the absence of alpha or paired-chain data limited detectable features. Compared with equally common non-associated chains, HLA-associated TCR beta chains in a later analysis were more clonally expanded and had lower generation probabilities. According to the authors, the approach could potentially be generalized to other disease states and immunological phenotypes. Specific HLA alleles were associated with 15,000 to 20,000 TCR beta sequences at a false discovery rate of 0.05 in a later analysis. Sequencing depth was assumed to be roughly uniform across donors in the presence/absence analyses, though that assumption may not hold. V-gene and J-gene trimming of TCR beta chains was associated with a missense DCLRE1C variant in a later genetic analysis, and the association was replicated in an independent cohort. In vitro tests confirmed that a few of the cytomegalovirus-associated TCR beta chains recognize cytomegalovirus antigens. HLA typing was unavailable for some donors at each locus, so association tests used only the typed subset. According to a later genetic analysis, donors in an Asian-associated ancestry cluster had fewer N-insertions in productive TCRs than the approximately 700-donor mean. According to a later analysis, TCR association rates differed among HLA loci, with DRB1 alleles showing the most associated TCRs and HLA-C alleles showing the fewest. The sequencing pipeline was judged likely to have produced a cluster of highly shared sequence variants as a technical artifact. In an earlier analysis of about 600 of the donors, most TCR beta V segments appeared in productive rearrangements about 90% or about 30% of the time, broadly matching IMGT annotations. The study listed 164 TCR beta chains as associated with cytomegalovirus. Seventeen rarely observed V segments, including chromosome 9 orphons, were excluded from the earlier analysis of approximately 500 of the donors because counts were too low. Immune exposure information for the cohort was limited to CMV serostatus. In a later analysis, most CMV-associated TCR beta chains were found to appear HLA-restricted, with HLA associations seemingly driven largely by CMV exposure. Correlated functional status among segregating V segments might reflect linkage disequilibrium, but an unknown experimental factor could not be ruled out. Cytomegalovirus status was reported to be diagnosed by the classifier with high specificity and sensitivity in both the original and validation cohorts.

Library creation used the immunoSEQ multiplex PCR assay. For the multiplex PCR, a mixture combining 60 forward primers for TCR Vbeta segments and 13 reverse primers for TCR Jbeta segments was used. The CDR3 region of rearranged TCR beta genes was amplified from genomic DNA by a multiplex PCR assay. On the Illumina HiSeq System, the amplified TCR beta libraries were sequenced as 87-base-pair reads. Turning to the authors' computational methods: In a later analysis, about 80 million unique TCR beta chains were counted across the 500 to 700 repertoires, and roughly 11 million of these chains were shared by at least two donors. Raw reads were error-corrected and collapsed into unique sequences by a nearest-neighbor algorithm in which closely related sequences were merged to remove PCR and sequencing errors. V, D and J gene segments were assigned by aligning CDR3 sequences to IMGT reference sequences. For a sequence to be retained, a match of at least six nucleotides was required to both a V gene segment and a J gene segment. A rearrangement counted as productive if the CDR3 had no stop codons and remained in frame with V and J, and every other rearrangement counted as non-productive. CDR3 was defined according to IMGT convention as the region running from the second conserved V-encoded cysteine to the conserved J-encoded phenylalanine. Sequences without an unambiguous match to a single V gene segment were excluded from the earlier analysis of about 640 of the donors. In an earlier analysis of several hundred of the donors, V segments were called functional above 56.7% productive rearrangements and were called segregating when the between-donor standard deviation exceeded 5%. A statistical classification framework was built to diagnose cytomegalovirus status from the catalog of TCR beta chain sequences. V and J gene assignment, in a later analysis, came from comparing TCR nucleotide sequences with IMGT/GENE-DB human TR gene sequences. A later analysis assigned CDR3 sequences and most-parsimonious VDJ recombination scenarios with the TCRdist pipeline. In a later analysis, each TCR beta chain was defined by its CDR3 amino acid sequence together with its V-gene family, and reads lacking a unique V-gene family were excluded. As a way to deal with suspected cross-contamination and a sequencing artifact, a later analysis dropped 450 to 700 nucleotide sequences that were highly shared and had low generation probability. In a later analysis, a clonal expansion index was calculated for each public chain from normalized within-repertoire ranks of inferred template counts. Generation probabilities in a later analysis came from a VDJ recombination model fitted to out-of-frame rearrangements, and those results were checked against IGoR. In a later analysis, TCR-TCR, TCR-HLA and TCR-CMV co-occurrence was scored with hypergeometric tests, and a repertoire-size bias correction was applied to TCR pairs. False discovery rates were estimated in a later analysis by permuting HLA or CMV assignments 20 times. In a later analysis, co-occurring TCRs were grouped using DBSCAN, with TCRdist sequence similarity added in when clustering inside HLA-allele-positive subsets. Repertoires with fewer than 30,000 or more than 120,000 public chains, plus five repertoires with anomalous nucleotide sharing, were excluded from co-occurrence clustering. TCRdb re-hosts the immuneACCESS table, in-frame sequences only. Its copies lack some clones; in the studies checked, an unresolved V gene accounts for under half of them, and the cause for the rest is not known. D and trimming come from the DNA, and the V and J calls and clone size come from that table. This sample is represented by some 190,000 clones; around 87% of them were singletons. 1% to 1.4% of the sample lies in the top ten.

This sequence uses TRBV7-3 and TRBJ2-2, with 7 central nucleotides matching TRBD1. The receptor comes from a boy aged 2 to 10 in good health and CMV-seronegative. The sample was PBMCs. The encoded CDR3 is CASSPGGSTGELFF. In nucleotides, the sequence is TGTGCCAGCAGTCCAGGGGGATCCACCGGGGAGCTGTTTTTT.